What follows are 14 T cell receptor beta chains derived from one specimen sequenced in a study of shared clonotypes between healthy human individuals. The table came from immunoSEQ multiplex PCR; TCRdb's copy has only in-frame clones and leaves some out. The data show 2 million or so clones, with around 96% seen just once and roughly 1% held by the top ten. Naive-designated CD8 cells lacked CD45RO, were positively enriched for CCR7, and omitted terminally differentiated effector memory CD45RA+ cells. The sequenced sample was naive CD8+ T cells sorted from blood. The receptors here all came from a man in his late teens or twenties in good health.

Comment on this clone: The sample has other DNA sequences that encode this CDR3 too. CDR3 residues: CASSLGQGGSYEQYF. The CDR3 nucleotides are TGTGCCAGCAGCTTAGGGCAGGGAGGTTCCTACGAGCAGTACTTC. The genes are TRBV11-2 and TRBJ2-7, with D maybe TRBD2 (6 bases). V was cut by 1 base and J by 1 base, with 11 bases left in between. The CDR3 has 15 amino acids. Germline V gene data show CDR1 as SGHAT and CDR2 as FQNNGV.

As concerns this clone: This sample includes further DNA sequences coding for the same CDR3. V and J are TRBV4-1 and TRBJ2-7; 7 positions match TRBD1. CDR3 length: 14 amino acids. V gave up 2 bases and J gave up 0 bases; unmatched junction bases: 1. Looked up from germline, CDR1 is MGHRA and CDR2 is YSYEKL. CDR3 loop: CASSQRDSSYEQYF. In DNA, the CDR3 is TGCGCCAGCAGCCAAAGGGACAGCTCCTACGAGCAGTACTTC.

The chain has TRBV10-2 and TRBJ2-4; a weak D match, TRBD1 (6 bases). V gave up 8 bases and J gave up 9 bases, with 23 bases separating them. Germline loops: CDR1 WSHSY, CDR2 SAAADI. The CDR3 consists of 15 residues. The CDR3 reads CASGDRDTKSGIQYF. CDR3 bases: TGCGCCAGCGGGGACCGGGACACAAAATCGGGCATTCAGTACTTC.

CDR3 in amino acids: CASSPADSSPFYEQYF. DNA for the CDR3: TGTGCCAGCAGCCCGGCGGACAGTTCACCCTTCTACGAGCAGTACTTC. This chain connects TRBV7-9 to TRBJ2-7, with D possibly being TRBD1 (6 bases). Germline-derived CDR1 and CDR2 are SEHNR and FQNEAQ (reference sequence). There are 16 residues in the CDR3. Trimming removed 5 bases from V and 3 bases from J, with 20 bases in between. Full variable domain (rest looked up from reference TRBV7-9 and TRBJ2-7): DTGVSQNPRHKITKRGQNVTFRCDPISEHNRLYWYRQTLGQGPEFLTYFQNEAQLEKSRLLSDRFSAERPKGSFSTLEIQRTEQGDSAMYLCASSPADSSPFYEQYFGPGTRLTVT.

This clone was observed a single time. The chain links TRBV6-1 to TRBJ2-7; 7 bases line up with TRBD2. This CDR3 region has 14 residues. The J segment lost 7 bases and the V segment lost 2 bases, leaving 8 bases of the junction unmatched. Germline V gene lookup returns CDR1 MNHNS and CDR2 SASEGT. CDR3 protein: CASSEWTAGEEQYF. CDR3 DNA sequence: TGTGCCAGCAGTGAATGGACGGCGGGAGAGGAGCAGTACTTC.

The CDR3 reads CASSSAPGNTIYF. In DNA form, the CDR3 reads TGTGCCAGCAGCTCCGCCCCTGGAAACACCATATATTTT. J is TRBJ1-3 and V is TRBV7-9; D is unclear. Germline values: CDR1 SEHNR, CDR2 FQNEAQ (reference sequence). This CDR3 contains 13 residues. V lost 4 bases and J lost 2, with 6 bases in between.

This clone was observed a single time. This chain links TRBV7-2 with TRBJ1-5; unclear D gene. Germline lookup yields CDR1 SGHTA and CDR2 FQGNSA. Between the trimmed V and J ends, which lost 5 bases and 6 bases, there was a span of 20 bases. This CDR3 has 16 residues. CDR3 DNA sequence: TGTGCCAGCAGCCCCCCGGGCAGGTCGCCCCCTCAGCCCCAGCATTTT. Translation gives CASSPPGRSPPQPQHF.

On this clone: In the same sample, other DNA sequences code for this CDR3. The chain recombines TRBV29-1 with TRBJ2-2, with D possibly matching TRBD2 (5 bases). Trimming left V 3 bases short and J 3 bases short, with 8 bases between. Germline V gene lookup returns CDR1 SQVTM and CDR2 ANQGSEA. This CDR3 contains 13 residues. CDR3 DNA sequence: TGCAGCGTTGATGCAGCGGACACCGGGGAGCTGTTTTTT. Its protein is CSVDAADTGELFF.

This clone has a single count. This sequence joins TRBV2 and TRBJ2-5; 10 bases line up with TRBD2. Germline V gene data show CDR1 as SNHLY and CDR2 as FYNNEI. This CDR3 region has 16 residues. Germline trimming cut 4 bases from V and 2 bases from J; bases unmatched to any gene: 7. CDR3 residues: CASSVILAGPQETQYF. The CDR3 DNA reads as TGTGCCAGCAGTGTGATACTAGCGGGGCCTCAAGAGACCCAGTACTTC. The full variable domain, rest sourced from reference TRBV2 and TRBJ2-5, is EPEVTQTPSHQVTQMGQEVILRCVPISNHLYFYWYRQILGQKVEFLVSFYNNEISEKSEIFDDQFSVERPDGSNFTLKIRSTKLEDSAMYFCASSVILAGPQETQYFGPGTRLLVL.

The rearrangement links TRBV7-2 to TRBJ2-3, with D unresolved. V gave up 5 bases and J gave up 6 bases, with 6 bases separating them. The germline V gene encodes CDR1 SGHTA and CDR2 FQGNSA. This CDR3 is built from 11 residues. The CDR3 reads CASSLRDTQYF. In DNA form, the CDR3 reads TGTGCCAGCAGCCTAAGGGATACGCAGTATTTT.

In the case of this clone: Distinct nucleotide sequences in the sample also encode this CDR3. The J gene is TRBJ1-5, the V gene TRBV28, with D tentatively TRBD1 (6 bases). Trimming cost V 4 bases and J 10 bases, with 8 bases left between them. The V gene's germline CDR1 is MDHEN and CDR2 SYDVKM. The CDR3 sequence is 11 residues long. Here the CDR3 DNA reads TGTGCCAGCAGTTCAGGGGACCCCCAGCATTTT. The encoded protein is CASSSGDPQHF.

The chain joins TRBV11-2 to TRBJ2-1; 8 bases are shared with TRBD2. With 1 base clipped from V and 9 bases from J, the junction kept 11 bases outside the gene matches. This CDR3 contains 16 residues. Germline V gene lookup returns CDR1 SGHAT and CDR2 FQNNGV. In DNA, the CDR3 is TGTGCCAGCAGCTTAGGGTATGCTAGCGGGCGAGGTGAGCAGTTCTTC. Protein product: CASSLGYASGRGEQFF.

This sequence joins TRBV19 and TRBJ2-7; 8 nucleotides line up with TRBD1. J gave up 2 bases and V 3 bases, and 6 bases lay outside the gene matches. The germline CDR1 and CDR2 sequences are LNHDA and SQIVND (reference sequence). CDR3 length equals 15 residues. The CDR3 reads CASSISTGDTYEQYF. The DNA for the CDR3 is TGTGCCAGTAGTATTTCGACAGGGGACACCTACGAGCAGTACTTC. The full variable domain, its missing parts supplied by reference TRBV19 and TRBJ2-7, is DGGITQSPKYLFRKEGQNVTLSCEQNLNHDAMYWYRQDPGQGLRLIYYSQIVNDFQKGDIAEGYSVSREKKESFPLTVTSAQKNPTAFYLCASSISTGDTYEQYFGPGTRLTVT.

The genes are TRBV2 and TRBJ2-7; tentatively, D is TRBD2 (5 bases). The V end lost 7 bases, the J end lost 6 bases, and 10 bases lay between the germline ends. Germline V gene lookup returns CDR1 SNHLY and CDR2 FYNNEI. This CDR3 contains 11 residues. The CDR3 DNA is TGTGCCAGCAACGAGGGCGCCGAGCAGTACTTC. Translating it yields CASNEGAEQYF.